This TCR beta chain derives from a study of blood T cell repertoires in COVID-19. Overall study context: The study drew acute and convalescent COVID-19 samples from the United States, Italy and Spain. In each case, the material was cDNA or gDNA derived from T cells, B-cell-depleted T cells, or PBMCs.

The V gene lost 7 bases and the J gene lost 0 bases, with 5 bases spanning the gap. The germline CDR1 and CDR2 sequences are SQVTM and ANQGSEA. There are 11 residues in the CDR3. Per the authors' pipeline: How many nucleated cells were present was estimated from reference gene primer amplification. Libraries were prepared by immunoSEQ multiplex PCR; TCRdb keeps only in-frame clonotypes and omits some of them. The V and J calls and the clone size are those of that table, but D and trimming were determined from the DNA. The repertoire has approximately 120,000 clones, around nine tenths of them found once; the top ten carry just over 2%. The Seattle site enrolled patients during active infection and followed them longitudinally. Concerning this clone itself: Other DNA sequences in this sample translate to the same CDR3.

Sequencing used peripheral blood. This rearrangement joins TRBV29-1 to TRBJ2-3, with D uncertain. This TCR was recovered from a man aged 50-59 years with COVID-19, enrolled during active disease. The CDR3 DNA is TGCAGCGAAACTAGCACAGATACGCAGTATTTT. It translates to CSETSTDTQYF.